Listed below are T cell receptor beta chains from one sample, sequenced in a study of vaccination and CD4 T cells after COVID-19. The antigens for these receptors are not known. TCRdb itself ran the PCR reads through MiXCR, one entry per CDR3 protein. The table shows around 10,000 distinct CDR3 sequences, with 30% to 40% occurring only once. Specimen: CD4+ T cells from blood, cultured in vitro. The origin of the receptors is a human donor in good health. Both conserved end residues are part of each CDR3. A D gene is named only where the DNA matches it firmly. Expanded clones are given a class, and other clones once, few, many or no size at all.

TGCAGTGCTCCCATGGGCAGAGTCACTGAAGCTTTCTTT	CSAPMGRVTEAFF	medium-sized	-	TRBJ1-1	TRBV20-1
TGTGCCAGCAGCACGGGACTAGCGGAACAAGAGACCCAGTACTTC	CASSTGLAEQETQYF	-	TRBD2	TRBJ2-5	TRBV5-4
TGTGCCAGCAGCTTGATAGGGGGCTCGGGCGAGCAGTACTTC	CASSLIGGSGEQYF	-	TRBD1	TRBJ2-7	TRBV5-6
TGCAGTGCTAGTACGCTAGCGGGAGTTAGGGTCTACAATGAGCAGTTCTTC	CSASTLAGVRVYNEQFF	-	TRBD2	TRBJ2-1	TRBV20-1
TGTGCCAGCAGCACTCGACAGGGGGCGGGGTCCGGGGAGCTGTTTTTT	CASSTRQGAGSGELFF	-	TRBD1	TRBJ2-2	TRBV5-4
TGCAGTGCCGGTACACAGGGGGGTCTGACGGAGACCCAGTACTTC	CSAGTQGGLTETQYF	few	TRBD1	TRBJ2-5	TRBV20-1
TGTGCCAGCAGCCCCGAGAGGGGGCATGGCTACACCTTC	CASSPERGHGYTF	few	TRBD1	TRBJ1-2	TRBV7-8
TGTGCCAGCAGCGTAGGTGGACGTTCACCCCTCCACTTT	CASSVGGRSPLHF	-	-	TRBJ1-6	TRBV9
TGTGCCAGCAGCCCAAAGGTCCCAGATACGCAGTATTTT	CASSPKVPDTQYF	-	-	TRBJ2-3	TRBV7-9
TGTGCCAGTAGTACAGAGTACAGTTTCCAAGAGACCCAGTACTTC	CASSTEYSFQETQYF	few	-	TRBJ2-5	TRBV19
TGTGCCAGCAGCTTAACAGGATATGAGCAGTTCTTC	CASSLTGYEQFF	few	-	TRBJ2-1	TRBV7-3
TGTGCCAGCAGAGGTTCTACCTACAATGAGCAGTTCTTC	CASRGSTYNEQFF	-	-	TRBJ2-1	TRBV2
TGTGCCAGCAGCCTCTCTGGGGACAGGGGTCAAGAGACCCAGTACTTC	CASSLSGDRGQETQYF	-	TRBD1	TRBJ2-5	TRBV9
TGTGCCAGCAGTTCCCCAAGCGGAGTCATCTTTAGCACAGATACGCAGTATTTT	CASSSPSGVIFSTDTQYF	-	-	TRBJ2-3	TRBV12-3/TRBV12-4